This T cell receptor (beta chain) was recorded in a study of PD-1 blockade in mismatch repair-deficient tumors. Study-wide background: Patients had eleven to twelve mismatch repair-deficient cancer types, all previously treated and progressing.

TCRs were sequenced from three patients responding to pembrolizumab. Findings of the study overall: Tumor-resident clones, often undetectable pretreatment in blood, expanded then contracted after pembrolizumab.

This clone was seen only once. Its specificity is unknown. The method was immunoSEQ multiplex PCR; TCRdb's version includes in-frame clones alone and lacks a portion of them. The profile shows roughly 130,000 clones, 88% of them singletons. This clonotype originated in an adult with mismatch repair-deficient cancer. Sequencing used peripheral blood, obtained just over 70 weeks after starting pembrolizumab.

Written as DNA, the CDR3 is TGTGCCAGCAGCTTAAGGCTTAGCACAGATACGCAGTATTTT. Protein sequence: CASSLRLSTDTQYF. This rearrangement joins TRBV11-2 to TRBJ2-3, with D hard to call. With 2 bases removed from V and 0 bases from J, the gap between germline ends came to 6 bases. Germline V gene data show CDR1 as SGHAT and CDR2 as FQNNGV. This CDR3 contains 14 residues.